The sequence of this T cell receptor (beta chain) was determined in a study of OX40 agonist ivuxolimab in advanced cancers. About the study: All patients had ivuxolimab intravenously every 2 weeks at 0.01 to 10 mg/kg. Past anti-PD-1, anti-PD-L1 or anti-CTLA-4 therapy was accepted, and 40% to 50% had received some. Findings of the study overall: The investigators did not determine what antigen specificity the expanded peripheral T cells had.

This clone was observed a few times. The antigen is unknown. Produced via immunoSEQ multiplex PCR; TCRdb's table is partial and in-frame only. The sample gives 14,000 to 15,000 clones, 70% to 75% of which show up once; roughly 35% is in the top ten. The CDR3 has 15 residues. V was cut by 2 bases and J by 7 bases, with 15 bases left in between. Germline V gene lookup returns CDR1 LNHDA and CDR2 SQIVND (reference sequence). Patients with a history of autoimmune disease or on systemic immunosuppression were excluded. The specimen was CD4+ or CD8+ T cells sorted from blood, collected in a trial of the OX40 agonist ivuxolimab. V and J are TRBV19 and TRBJ2-1; the D is unclear. The origin of this receptor is an adult with an advanced solid tumor such as melanoma, head and neck, liver or kidney cancer. The DNA for the CDR3 is TGTGCCAGTAGTATATCCCCCGGTCCAATTAATGAGCAGTTCTTC. The encoded protein is CASSISPGPINEQFF.